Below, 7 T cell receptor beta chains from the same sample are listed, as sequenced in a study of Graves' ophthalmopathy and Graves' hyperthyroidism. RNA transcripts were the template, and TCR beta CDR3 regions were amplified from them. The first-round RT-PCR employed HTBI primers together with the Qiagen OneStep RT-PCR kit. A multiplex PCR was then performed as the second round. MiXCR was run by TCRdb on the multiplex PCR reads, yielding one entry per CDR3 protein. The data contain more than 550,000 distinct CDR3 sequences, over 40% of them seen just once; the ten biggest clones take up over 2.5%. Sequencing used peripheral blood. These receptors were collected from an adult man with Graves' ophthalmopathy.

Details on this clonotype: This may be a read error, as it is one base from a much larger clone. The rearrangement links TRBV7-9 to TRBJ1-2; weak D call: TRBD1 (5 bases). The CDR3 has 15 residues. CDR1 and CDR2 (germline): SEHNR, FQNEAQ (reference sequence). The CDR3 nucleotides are TGTTCCAGCAGCTTAGGCGGGGCGCGTAACTATGGCTACACCTTC. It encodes CSSSLGGARNYGYTF.

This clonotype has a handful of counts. In DNA, the CDR3 is TGTGCCACCTTAACAGGGAACTATGGCTACACCTTC. This translates into CATLTGNYGYTF. The chain joins TRBV19 to TRBJ1-2, with D perhaps matching TRBD1 (6 bases). V was trimmed by 10 bases and J by 2 bases, leaving 11 bases between them. The germline V gene has CDR1 LNHDA and CDR2 SQIVND (reference sequence). This CDR3 is 12 amino acids long.

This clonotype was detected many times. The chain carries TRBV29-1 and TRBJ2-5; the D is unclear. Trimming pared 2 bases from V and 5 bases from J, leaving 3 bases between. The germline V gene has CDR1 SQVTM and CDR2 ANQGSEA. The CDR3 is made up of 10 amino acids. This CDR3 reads CSVESETQYF. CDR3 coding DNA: TGCAGCGTTGAAAGTGAGACCCAGTACTTC. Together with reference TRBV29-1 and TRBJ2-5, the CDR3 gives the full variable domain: SAVISQKPSRDICQRGTSLTIQCQVDSQVTMMFWYRQQPGQSLTLIATANQGSEATYESGFVIDKFPISRPNLTFSTLTVSNMSPEDSSIYLCSVESETQYFGPGTRLLVL.

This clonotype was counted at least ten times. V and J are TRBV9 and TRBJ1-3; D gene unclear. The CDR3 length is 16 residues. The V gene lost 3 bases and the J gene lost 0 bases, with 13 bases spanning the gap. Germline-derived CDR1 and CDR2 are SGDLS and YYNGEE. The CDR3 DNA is TGTGCCAGCAGCGCATCATGGTCGGGCTCTGGAAACACCATATATTTT. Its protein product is CASSASWSGSGNTIYF. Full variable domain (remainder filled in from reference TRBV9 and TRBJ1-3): DSGVTQTPKHLITATGQRVTLRCSPRSGDLSVYWYQQSLDQGLQFLIQYYNGEERAKGNILERFSAQQFPDLHSELNLSSLELGDSALYFCASSASWSGSGNTIYFGEGSWLTVV.

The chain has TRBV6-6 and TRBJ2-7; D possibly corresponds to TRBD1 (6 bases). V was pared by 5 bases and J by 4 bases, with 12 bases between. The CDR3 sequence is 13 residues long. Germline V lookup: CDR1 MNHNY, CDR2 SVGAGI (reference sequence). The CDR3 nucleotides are TGTGCCAGCAGTGATCACAGGGTTTACGAGCAGTACTTC. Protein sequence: CASSDHRVYEQYF.

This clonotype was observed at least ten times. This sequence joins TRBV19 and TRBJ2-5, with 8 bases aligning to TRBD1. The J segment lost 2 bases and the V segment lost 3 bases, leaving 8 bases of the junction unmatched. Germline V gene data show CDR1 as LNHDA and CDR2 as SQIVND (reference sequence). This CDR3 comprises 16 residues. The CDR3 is CASSMRAGGRQETQYF. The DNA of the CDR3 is TGTGCCAGTAGTATGAGGGCAGGGGGCCGGCAAGAGACCCAGTACTTC. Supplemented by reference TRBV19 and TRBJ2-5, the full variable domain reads DGGITQSPKYLFRKEGQNVTLSCEQNLNHDAMYWYRQDPGQGLRLIYYSQIVNDFQKGDIAEGYSVSREKKESFPLTVTSAQKNPTAFYLCASSMRAGGRQETQYFGPGTRLLVL.

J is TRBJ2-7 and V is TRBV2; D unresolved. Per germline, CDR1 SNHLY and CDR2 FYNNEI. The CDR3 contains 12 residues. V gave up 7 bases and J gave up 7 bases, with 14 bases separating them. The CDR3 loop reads CASISSRDEQYF. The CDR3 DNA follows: TGTGCCAGCATTAGTTCACGTGATGAGCAGTACTTC.